This T cell receptor (beta chain) was profiled in a study of blood T cell repertoires in COVID-19. About the study: Acute and convalescent COVID-19 samples came from the United States, Italy and Spain. From T cells, B-cell-depleted T cells, or PBMCs came the material, which was cDNA or gDNA.

The germline V and J ends were trimmed by 3 bases and 6 bases, with 9 bases remaining between them. CDR1 and CDR2 from the germline V gene are MDHEN and SYDVKM. The CDR3 runs to 13 residues. Per the authors' pipeline: Using reference gene primer amplification, nucleated cell counts were estimated. Assay: immunoSEQ multiplex PCR; the TCRdb copy retains only in-frame clones and omits some. V and J calls and clone size are given by that table; D and trimming were obtained from the DNA. The repertoire consists of some 240,000 clones, with around 83% occurring once and the leading ten covering 9.7%. The J gene is TRBJ2-4, the V gene TRBV28; D unclear. The origin of this receptor is a man aged 50-59 years with active or convalescent COVID-19. Sequenced input: peripheral blood. This chain's CDR3 is CASSLRNPNIQYF. The CDR3 bases are TGTGCCAGCAGTTTGCGAAACCCAAACATTCAGTACTTC.